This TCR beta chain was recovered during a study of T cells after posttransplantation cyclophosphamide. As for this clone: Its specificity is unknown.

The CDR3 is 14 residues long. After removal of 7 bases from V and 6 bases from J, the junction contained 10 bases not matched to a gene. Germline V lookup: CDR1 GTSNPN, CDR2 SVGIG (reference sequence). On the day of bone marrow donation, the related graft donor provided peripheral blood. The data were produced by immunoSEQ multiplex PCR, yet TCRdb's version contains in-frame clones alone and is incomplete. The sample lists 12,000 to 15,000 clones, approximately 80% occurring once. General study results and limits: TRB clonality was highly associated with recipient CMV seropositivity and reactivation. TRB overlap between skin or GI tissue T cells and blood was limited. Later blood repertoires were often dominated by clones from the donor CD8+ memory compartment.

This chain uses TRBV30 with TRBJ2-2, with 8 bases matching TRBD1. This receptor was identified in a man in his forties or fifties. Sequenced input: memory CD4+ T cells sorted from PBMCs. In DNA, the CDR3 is TGTGCCTTGTCAAGGGACAGGAGTGCCGGGGAGCTGTTTTTT. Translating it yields CALSRDRSAGELFF.